One T cell receptor (beta chain) is described in this entry. Its matching antigen is unknown. The read comes to an end 3 residues before the CDR3 does, leaving the germline J gene to fill in the end. This sample is part of a study of T cells in women clearing cervical HPV infection. Study as a whole: Control women cleared a single incident HPV16 infection within 12 months.

Generated by immunoSEQ multiplex PCR, the TCRdb table keeps only in-frame clones and is missing some. The sample features around 38,000 clones, with about 8% in its top ten. The germline V gene has CDR1 DFQATT and CDR2 SNEGSKA (reference sequence). V shed 1 base, J shed 3 bases, and the junction held 0 bases outside the gene matches. This CDR3 contains 13 residues. Study-wide results and caveats: Timing of associations relative to infection is unclear; T-cell subsets were not isolated. T-cell numbers per sample were unknown and may explain richness differences.

Each participant carried one incident cervical HPV16 infection only. The source is a woman between 18 and 75 years old with a cervical HPV16 infection that either progressed to CIN3+ or cleared (not recorded which). Material for sequencing was blood buffy coat. The chain combines TRBV20-1 with TRBJ1-1; 9 nucleotides line up with TRBD1. The DNA read from the CDR3 is TGCAGTGCTAGAGGACAGGGGGACACTGAA. Translated: CSARGQGDTE. The full CDR3 protein reads CSARGQGDTEAFF.